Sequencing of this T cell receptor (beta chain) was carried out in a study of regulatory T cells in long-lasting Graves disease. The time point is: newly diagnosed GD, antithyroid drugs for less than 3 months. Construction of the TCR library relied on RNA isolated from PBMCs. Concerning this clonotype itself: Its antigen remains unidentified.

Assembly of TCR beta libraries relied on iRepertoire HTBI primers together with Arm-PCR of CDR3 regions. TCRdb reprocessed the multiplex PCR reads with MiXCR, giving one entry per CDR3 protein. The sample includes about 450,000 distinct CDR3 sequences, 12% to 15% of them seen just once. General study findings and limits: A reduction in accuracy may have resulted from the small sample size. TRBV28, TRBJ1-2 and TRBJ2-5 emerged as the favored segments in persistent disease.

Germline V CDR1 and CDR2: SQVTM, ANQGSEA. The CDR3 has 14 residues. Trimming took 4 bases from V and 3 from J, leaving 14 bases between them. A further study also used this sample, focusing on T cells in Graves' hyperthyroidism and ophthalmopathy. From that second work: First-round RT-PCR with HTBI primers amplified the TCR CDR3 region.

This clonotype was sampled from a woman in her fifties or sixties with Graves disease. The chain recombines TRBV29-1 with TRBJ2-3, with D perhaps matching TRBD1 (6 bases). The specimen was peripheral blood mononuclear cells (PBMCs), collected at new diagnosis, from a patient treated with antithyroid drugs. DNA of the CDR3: TGCAGCGTTGCTAAGGGGGTGATGACAGATACGCAGTATTTT. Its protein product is CSVAKGVMTDTQYF.